This T cell receptor beta chain came from a study of response to subunit inactivated influenza vaccine. Findings and limits, study-wide: Each seasonal influenza vaccination, the authors suggested, recruits few new T cells.

TCRdb independently ran MiXCR on the RT-PCR reads; one entry per CDR3 protein. The table records under 850,000 distinct CDR3 sequences, roughly 18% of them present only once. A remark on this clonotype: Its antigen is unknown.

The material sequenced was PBMCs from blood, taken 5 to 6 days after vaccination. The TCR originated in a man aged 45-60 years who received an inactivated influenza vaccine.

The CDR3 sequence is CASSLQNPGELFF. The CDR3 DNA reads as TGTGCCAGCAGCCTACAGAATCCCGGGGAGCTGTTTTTT. The J gene is TRBJ2-2, the V gene TRBV7-2, with D uncertain. Germline V gene lookup returns CDR1 SGHTA and CDR2 FQGNSA. The CDR3 is 13 amino acids. Trimming shortened V by 5 bases and J by 6 bases, and 10 bases separated the two germline ends.